Below are 30 T cell receptor beta chains sequenced from a single sample in a study of T-cell memory formation after mild COVID-19. TCRdb recomputed calls from the 5' RACE reads with MiXCR, one row per CDR3 protein. The sample lists around 370,000 distinct CDR3 sequences; roughly 21% were seen once. Sequenced: PBMCs or a T cell subset sorted from them (not recorded which). The receptors come from an adult woman who had mild COVID-19 (a few samples of this study predate the infection). Cell type and time point are not known.

The CDR3 DNA reads as TGCGCCAGCAGCCTGGAGATAACGACAGGCCCCTATGGCTACACCTTC. This sequence encodes CASSLEITTGPYGYTF. The chain recombines TRBV5-1 with TRBJ1-2, with D possibly TRBD1 on 6 matching bases. The germline V and J ends were trimmed by 4 bases and 4 bases, with 20 bases remaining between them. The CDR3 contains 16 residues. Germline-derived CDR1 and CDR2 are SGHRS and YFSETQ.

This clonotype was found a few times. V usage is TRBV7-2 and J usage is TRBJ2-1, with 11 bases fitting TRBD2. Germline CDR1 SGHTA, CDR2 FQGNSA. The CDR3 spans 15 residues. V shed 4 bases and J 7 bases; nucleotides not matched to a gene: 6. CDR3 coding DNA: TGTGCCAGCAGCTCGGGGACTAGCGGCCCAAATGAGCAGTTCTTC. It translates to CASSSGTSGPNEQFF.

V usage is TRBV6-6 and J usage is TRBJ1-1; D might be TRBD1 (5 bases). V lost 6 bases, J lost 3 bases, and 11 bases lay in between. The length of the CDR3 is 13 residues. Germline lookup yields CDR1 MNHNY and CDR2 SVGAGI (reference sequence). The CDR3 DNA reads TGTGCCAGCAGATTAGGGGTGGACACTGAAGCTTTCTTT. This gives the protein CASRLGVDTEAFF.

The chain recombines TRBV20-1 with TRBJ2-1; D uncertain. Between the trimmed V and J ends, which lost 6 bases and 9 bases, there was a span of 15 bases. There are 12 residues in the CDR3. Germline-derived CDR1 and CDR2 are DFQATT and SNEGSKA (reference sequence). The CDR3: CSATGDSLEQFF. CDR3 nucleotide sequence: TGCAGTGCAACGGGTGACTCCCTTGAGCAGTTCTTC.

V gene TRBV7-3 combines with J gene TRBJ2-1, with a tentative D call TRBD2 (6 bases). V lost 1 base, J lost 8 bases, and 12 bases lay in between. In germline, CDR1 is SGHTA, CDR2 FQGTGA. The CDR3 contains 14 residues. The CDR3 DNA sequence: TGTGCCAGCAGCTTAAATGGACTAAGCGATGAGCAGTTCTTC. Protein: CASSLNGLSDEQFF.

The chain links TRBV7-8 to TRBJ2-5; TRBD1 might be the D (5 bases). V lost 1 base to trimming and J lost 9 bases, with 15 bases between them. The germline CDR1 and CDR2 sequences are SGHVS and FQNEAQ. The CDR3 loop spans 14 amino acids. The CDR3 sequence: CASSLGNSGRPQYF. The CDR3 nucleotides are TGTGCCAGCAGCTTAGGGAACTCAGGGCGGCCCCAGTACTTC. The full variable domain, in which reference TRBV7-8 and TRBJ2-5 provide the parts outside the CDR3, is GAGVSQSPRYKVAKRGQDVALRCDPISGHVSLFWYQQALGQGPEFLTYFQNEAQLDKSGLPSDRFFAERPEGSVSTLKIQRTQQEDSAVYLCASSLGNSGRPQYFGPGTRLLVL.

This clonotype was detected a few times. V gene TRBV29-1 combines with J gene TRBJ2-3; TRBD2 matches 8 bases. The CDR3 is 14 amino acids. From germline, CDR1 is SQVTM and CDR2 ANQGSEA. V shed 1 base and J 3 bases; nucleotides not matched to a gene: 3. This chain's CDR3 is CSVEGGGQTDTQYF. DNA of the CDR3: TGCAGCGTTGAAGGCGGGGGGCAGACAGATACGCAGTATTTT.

This sequence joins TRBV5-4 and TRBJ2-5; D not certain. Germline assignment: CDR1 SGHNT and CDR2 YYREEE (reference sequence). This CDR3 has 14 residues. The germline V and J ends were trimmed by 0 bases and 5 bases, with 11 bases remaining between them. CDR3 protein: CASSLVSSPETQYF. DNA of the CDR3: TGTGCCAGCAGCTTGGTCTCTTCTCCGGAGACCCAGTACTTC.

There are many counts of this clonotype. The CDR3 nucleotides are TGCGCCAGCAGCTTGGGACAGGGCGATCAGCCCCAGCATTTT. Amino acids: CASSLGQGDQPQHF. The J gene is TRBJ1-5, the V gene TRBV5-1; 7 positions match TRBD1. V dropped 0 bases and J dropped 5; count of bases not matched to a gene: 2. This CDR3 has 14 residues. Germline lookup yields CDR1 SGHRS and CDR2 YFSETQ.

In its sample, this clonotype was seen a few times. The rearrangement uses TRBV6-6 and TRBJ2-3; 8 nucleotides line up with TRBD1. J was trimmed by 6 bases and V by 6 bases; bases with no gene match: 11. Germline V gene lookup returns CDR1 MNHNY and CDR2 SVGAGI (reference sequence). This CDR3 comprises 15 residues. The CDR3 spells CASRTIGQGADTQYF. Here the CDR3 DNA reads TGTGCCAGCAGAACCATCGGACAGGGAGCGGATACGCAGTATTTT.

The chain joins TRBV9 to TRBJ1-2, with 12 bases lining up with TRBD1. The CDR3 contains 16 residues. CDR1 is SGDLS and CDR2 is YYNGEE in the germline V gene. Trimming at V came to 3 bases and at J to 3 bases, leaving 6 bases not matched to a gene. The CDR3 spells CASSAGTGGADYGYTF. CDR3 in DNA: TGTGCCAGCAGCGCGGGGACAGGGGGCGCGGACTATGGCTACACCTTC.

This clonotype showed up just a few times. The chain joins TRBV2 to TRBJ1-2; 8 bases map to TRBD1. V was pared by 2 bases and J by 1 base, with 3 bases of the junction left unmatched. The CDR3 runs to 15 residues. Germline loops: CDR1 SNHLY, CDR2 FYNNEI. The CDR3 sequence: CASSERGQVNYGYTF. The CDR3 coding sequence is TGTGCCAGCAGTGAAAGGGGACAGGTTAACTATGGCTACACCTTC.

The rearrangement uses TRBV9 and TRBJ1-1, with unresolved D. CDR1 SGDLS and CDR2 YYNGEE come from the germline V gene. Deletions cut 0 bases from V and 1 base from J, with 4 bases between. This CDR3 spans 13 amino acids. The CDR3 sequence: CASSVGANTEAFF. CDR3 DNA sequence: TGTGCCAGCAGCGTAGGCGCGAACACTGAAGCTTTCTTT.

This clonotype was observed a few times. V and J are TRBV7-9 and TRBJ2-1; 8 bases align to TRBD1. The J segment lost 7 bases and the V segment lost 4 bases, leaving 9 bases of the junction unmatched. CDR3 size: 15 residues. The germline V gene has CDR1 SEHNR and CDR2 FQNEAQ (reference sequence). In nucleotides, the CDR3 is TGTGCCAGCAGCTCCGGGACAGGCTCTAGGAATGAGCAGTTCTTC. Protein sequence: CASSSGTGSRNEQFF.

In its sample, this clonotype was seen a few times. The chain recombines TRBV20-1 with TRBJ2-2; unclear D gene. Germline V gives CDR1 DFQATT, CDR2 SNEGSKA (reference sequence). The germline V and J ends were trimmed by 1 base and 7 bases, with 7 bases remaining between them. The CDR3 consists of 12 residues. DNA of the CDR3: TGCAGTGCTAGAGCCCGATTCGGGGAGCTGTTTTTT. This encodes CSARARFGELFF.

This clonotype came up many times. The gene calls are TRBV5-1 and TRBJ2-3, with D perhaps being TRBD1 or TRBD2 (5 bases each). The germline V gene has CDR1 SGHRS and CDR2 YFSETQ. V was cut by 3 bases and J by 11 bases, with 19 bases left in between. The CDR3 covers 14 residues. The CDR3: CASSWDRRLALQYF. The CDR3 region has the DNA TGCGCCAGCAGCTGGGACCGGAGACTTGCGTTGCAGTATTTT.

This chain links TRBV29-1 with TRBJ1-5, with TRBD1 identical over 7 bases. The V gene end was trimmed by 4 bases and the J gene end by 0 bases; junction bases not matched to a gene: 3. This CDR3 is 14 amino acids long. CDR1 and CDR2 (germline): SQVTM, ANQGSEA. The CDR3 spells CSVVTGSSNQPQHF. CDR3 sequence (DNA): TGCAGCGTTGTGACAGGGTCTAGCAATCAGCCCCAGCATTTT.

Only a few counts were recorded for this clonotype. The J gene is TRBJ2-1, the V gene TRBV2; 11 nucleotides agree with TRBD2. Germline-derived CDR1 and CDR2 are SNHLY and FYNNEI. This CDR3 has 15 residues. The J segment lost 4 bases and the V segment lost 3 bases, leaving 2 bases of the junction unmatched. CDR3 amino acids: CASSDGTSGYNEQFF. The DNA for the CDR3 is TGTGCCAGCAGTGATGGGACTAGCGGTTACAATGAGCAGTTCTTC.

This clonotype was observed at least ten times. The chain has TRBV5-1 and TRBJ1-1; D not certain. V gave up 4 bases and J gave up 1 base, with 14 bases separating them. Germline CDR1 is SGHRS and CDR2 is YFSETQ. The CDR3 covers 15 residues. CDR3 amino acids: CASSAMWSENTEAFF. The CDR3 DNA is TGCGCCAGCAGCGCTATGTGGTCCGAGAACACTGAAGCTTTCTTT.

The chain joins TRBV5-1 to TRBJ1-6; D gene unclear. Germline V lookup: CDR1 SGHRS, CDR2 YFSETQ. V was clipped by 1 base and J by 11 bases, with 13 bases between them. There are 14 residues in the CDR3. In DNA, the CDR3 is TGCGCCAGCAGCTTGAACTTTCCAATGGCACCCCTCCACTTT. Amino acid sequence: CASSLNFPMAPLHF. Full variable domain (missing parts from reference TRBV5-1 and TRBJ1-6): KAGVTQTPRYLIKTRGQQVTLSCSPISGHRSVSWYQQTPGQGLQFLFEYFSETQRNKGNFPGRFSGRQFSNSRSEMNVSTLELGDSALYLCASSLNFPMAPLHFGNGTRLTVT.

The chain carries TRBV15 and TRBJ1-5, with a tentative D call TRBD1 (6 bases). Germline V gene data show CDR1 as LNHNV and CDR2 as YYDKDF (reference sequence). The ends were cut back, 0 bases at V and 4 bases at J, with 16 bases in the middle. The length of the CDR3 is 17 residues. For the CDR3, the DNA is TGTGCCACCAGCAGAGACCTCACCGGGACACCGAATCAGCCCCAGCATTTT. This translates into CATSRDLTGTPNQPQHF.

The chain employs TRBV5-1 and TRBJ2-1; D might be TRBD1 (6 bases). The CDR3 totals 14 residues. Germline V lookup: CDR1 SGHRS, CDR2 YFSETQ. Between the trimmed V and J ends, which lost 1 base and 5 bases, there was a span of 10 bases. CDR3 protein: CASSLQGSHNEQFF. CDR3 nucleotides: TGCGCCAGCAGCTTGCAGGGGTCACACAATGAGCAGTTCTTC.

The V and J genes are TRBV12-3 or TRBV12-4 and TRBJ2-5; D remains ambiguous. This CDR3 has 13 amino acids. V lost 5 bases and J lost 5, with 12 bases in between. CDR3 DNA sequence: TGTGCCAGCAGTCAGTCTAGGGTGGAGACCCAGTACTTC. As protein: CASSQSRVETQYF.

To note about this clonotype: A junction boundary mismatches the germline segment, possibly from a read error. The gene calls are TRBV5-1 and TRBJ2-1, with 9 bases matching TRBD1. CDR1 is SGHRS, CDR2 YFSETQ, per germline. This CDR3 comprises 13 residues. Written as DNA, the CDR3 is TGCGCCTGCAGGGGACAGGGTGCGGATGAGCAGTTCTTC. Protein: CACRGQGADEQFF.

In its sample, this clonotype was seen many times. The rearrangement uses TRBV27 and TRBJ1-1, with TRBD1 as a possible D gene (5 bases). Germline-derived CDR1 and CDR2 are MNHEY and SMNVEV (reference sequence). There are 15 residues in the CDR3. The germline V and J ends were trimmed by 4 bases and 4 bases, with 16 bases remaining between them. The CDR3 DNA follows: TGTGCCAGCAGTTCGCCTCATATGGGGGTCACTGAAGCTTTCTTT. Its translation is CASSSPHMGVTEAFF.

This clonotype was seen a few times. V gene TRBV7-9 combines with J gene TRBJ1-1; D unclear. The length of the CDR3 is 13 residues. Germline assignment: CDR1 SEHNR and CDR2 FQNEAQ (reference sequence). V was pared by 4 bases and J by 5 bases, with 11 bases between. CDR3 coding DNA: TGTGCCAGCAGCTCCTTACCTGGGACTGAAGCTTTCTTT. Translation: CASSSLPGTEAFF. Looking up the rest from reference TRBV7-9 and TRBJ1-1 gives the full variable domain: DTGVSQNPRHKITKRGQNVTFRCDPISEHNRLYWYRQTLGQGPEFLTYFQNEAQLEKSRLLSDRFSAERPKGSFSTLEIQRTEQGDSAMYLCASSSLPGTEAFFGQGTRLTVV.

This clonotype has a handful of counts. The chain carries TRBV12-3 or TRBV12-4 and TRBJ2-2; D gene uncertain. The V end lost 6 bases, the J end lost 6 bases, and 17 bases lay between the germline ends. This CDR3 has 15 amino acids. The CDR3 loop is CASRLGLRSSGELFF. Here the CDR3 DNA reads TGTGCCAGCAGGCTTGGGTTGAGGAGTTCCGGGGAGCTGTTTTTT.

This clonotype was seen just once. The chain combines TRBV30 with TRBJ2-3; TRBD2 matches 12 bases. This CDR3 region has 15 residues. J lost 2 bases, V lost 5 bases, and 5 bases had no gene match. Looked up from germline, CDR1 is GTSNPN and CDR2 is SVGIG (reference sequence). In DNA, the CDR3 is TGTGCCTGGTCTAGCGGGAGGGCCCACACAGATACGCAGTATTTT. Protein product: CAWSSGRAHTDTQYF. The full variable domain, rest sourced from reference TRBV30 and TRBJ2-3, is SQTIHQWPATLVQPVGSPLSLECTVEGTSNPNLYWYRQAAGRGLQLLFYSVGIGQISSEVPQNLSASRPQDRQFILSSKKLLLSDSGFYLCAWSSGRAHTDTQYFGPGTRLTVL.

The chain couples TRBV5-1 to TRBJ2-4; 8 bases map to TRBD1. CDR1 is SGHRS, CDR2 YFSETQ, per germline. The CDR3 totals 12 residues. V lost 3 bases to trimming and J lost 11 bases; unmatched junction nucleotides: 4. The CDR3 bases are TGCGCCAGCAGCTCGACAGGGGACGTTCAGTACTTC. Its protein product is CASSSTGDVQYF.

This rearrangement joins TRBV13 to TRBJ1-1, with D maybe TRBD1 (6 bases). Germline lookup yields CDR1 PRHDT and CDR2 FYEKMQ (reference sequence). There are 14 residues in the CDR3. V was trimmed by 4 bases and J by 1 base, leaving 10 bases between them. CDR3 amino acids: CASSSWTANTEAFF. DNA for the CDR3: TGTGCCAGCAGCTCATGGACAGCGAACACTGAAGCTTTCTTT. Combining the CDR3 with reference TRBV13 and TRBJ1-1 gives the whole variable domain AAGVIQSPRHLIKEKRETATLKCYPIPRHDTVYWYQQGPGQDPQFLISFYEKMQSDKGSIPDRFSAQQFSDYHSELNMSSLELGDSALYFCASSSWTANTEAFFGQGTRLTVV.